This T cell receptor beta chain is from a study of beta chain features in type 1 diabetes. Study at large: The study found patients and healthy donors alike in age, gender and cell yields. In all, some 110 million sorted cells from all samples were analyzed.

Study-wide findings and caveats: Shorter TCRB CDR3s, moderately but significantly so, were found in Type 1 diabetes patients in all four CD4+ subsets.

On average, the one heparinised blood draw given by each donor was approximately 120 mL. Central memory, naive, regulatory and stem cell-like memory CD4+ cells were sorted by CD45RO/CCR7/CD25/CD127/CD95/CD27. Concerning this clone: The antigen remains unidentified.

The CDR3 has 19 amino acids. Trimming at V came to 0 bases and at J to 2 bases, leaving 14 bases not matched to a gene. Germline V gives CDR1 SGHNT, CDR2 YYREEE (reference sequence). Reverse transcribing all isolated RNA meant expressed TCRB transcripts were sequenced. The table came from immunoSEQ multiplex PCR; TCRdb's copy has only in-frame clones and leaves some out. In the table there are hundreds of thousands of clones, around 15% of which are singletons. The TCR comes from a man aged 18 to 29 with type 1 diabetes. The sequenced sample was naive CD4+ T cells from blood. V and J are TRBV5-4 and TRBJ2-5; 9 nucleotides match TRBD2. The CDR3 nucleotides read TGTGCCAGCAGCTTGGAAGACAGGCCCCTAGCGGGGTATCAAGAGACCCAGTACTTC. Residues: CASSLEDRPLAGYQETQYF. Drawing the rest from reference TRBV5-4 and TRBJ2-5, the complete variable domain is ETGVTQSPTHLIKTRGQQVTLRCSSQSGHNTVSWYQQALGQGPQFIFQYYREEENGRGNFPPRFSGLQFPNYSSELNVNALELDDSALYLCASSLEDRPLAGYQETQYFGPGTRLLVL.